A selection of T cell receptor beta chains follows, all from one sample in a study of CD8 T cells in cerebrospinal fluid in Alzheimer's disease. No DNA is given; TCRdb re-called the 10x single-cell sequencing reads and lists each CDR3 protein once. This sample's table has around 1,500 distinct CDR3 sequences. What was sequenced was cerebrospinal fluid. Receptors originate from a human donor with Alzheimer's disease. CDR3s include the opening cysteine and the closing phenylalanine or tryptophan. Clone size is stated in some rows and not others, as once, few, many or a class when expanded.

TRBV2	TRBJ2-7	medium-sized	CASSALGYEQYF
TRBV19	TRBJ2-7	-	CASSAGTGPYEQYF
TRBV20-1	TRBJ1-1	medium-sized	CSARTGGSGTEAFF
TRBV5-1	TRBJ2-3	medium-sized	CASSLAGSTDTQYF
TRBV3-1	TRBJ1-2	large	CASSQGGYQTYGYTF
TRBV11-2	TRBJ2-7	medium-sized	CASSLVTGTGHREQYF
TRBV9	TRBJ2-1	medium-sized	CASSVDVGSYNEQFF
TRBV5-4	TRBJ1-2	medium-sized	CASSPPGRIDYGYTF
TRBV11-1	TRBJ2-2	medium-sized	CASSPEVGSAGELFF
TRBV20-1	TRBJ2-1	medium-sized	CSANWDLGNEQFF
TRBV24-1	TRBJ2-1	large	CATSDRRALNEQFF
TRBV5-1	TRBJ2-7	large	CASSTPTGGPYEQYF
TRBV25-1	TRBJ2-7	large	CASSASIPEQYF
TRBV24-1	TRBJ1-2	medium-sized	CATSDEQGDGYTF
TRBV21-1	TRBJ1-2	medium-sized	CASSPFPGTGFGYTF
TRBV7-2	TRBJ1-2	medium-sized	CASSFYGGYTF
TRBV24-1	TRBJ1-4	medium-sized	CATSGASDEKLFF
TRBV28	TRBJ1-4	medium-sized	CASSLDREGKLFF
TRBV2	TRBJ2-3	medium-sized	CASRTTGSRTDTQYF
TRBV18	TRBJ2-3	-	CASSPSWDLALTDTQYF
TRBV11-2	TRBJ2-1	medium-sized	CASSLGLRPDNEQFF
TRBV27	TRBJ2-5	medium-sized	CASSGPARGTQYF
TRBV10-3	TRBJ1-4	medium-sized	CATGASGGEKLFF
TRBV20-1	TRBJ2-3	medium-sized	CSARSIGGTSTDTQYF
TRBV19	TRBJ2-7	-	CASSRWDSPYEQYF
TRBV5-1	TRBJ1-2	large	CASSLDQHGYTF
TRBV7-9	TRBJ1-5	medium-sized	CASSLVAGNQPQHF
TRBV2	TRBJ1-5	medium-sized	CASRPGTGVFFQHF
TRBV3-1	TRBJ1-5	-	CASSSWGGSNQPQHF
TRBV3-1	TRBJ1-1	large	CASSPPLGGEAFF
TRBV28	TRBJ1-5	large	CASSLYKQPQHF
TRBV20-1	TRBJ2-3	medium-sized	CSVAPGQGLTDTQYF
TRBV2	TRBJ1-1	large	CASRTDRNTEAFF
TRBV12-3/TRBV12-4	TRBJ1-1	large	CASSLLRDTEAFF
TRBV7-3	TRBJ1-1	medium-sized	CASSARMNTEAFF
TRBV2	TRBJ1-1	medium-sized	CASSGLTRGTEAFF
TRBV7-3	TRBJ2-5	medium-sized	CASGSGDYPSGTQYF
TRBV5-6	TRBJ2-7	medium-sized	CASSLQRNPYEQYF
TRBV5-4	TRBJ2-2	medium-sized	CASRSGQNTGELFF
TRBV7-9	TRBJ2-5	medium-sized	CASSFWGGKQGETQYF
TRBV9	TRBJ2-5	medium-sized	CASSAYPGTSGVETQYF
TRBV3-1	TRBJ1-1	large	CASSRSTEAFF
TRBV28	TRBJ2-3	medium-sized	CASSLSRGGTDTQYF
TRBV9	TRBJ2-7	large	CASSEGALTHEQYF
TRBV9	TRBJ2-5	medium-sized	CASSVGTSEGTQYF
TRBV9	TRBJ1-4	medium-sized	CASSVGPVSNIGEKLFF
TRBV27	TRBJ2-5	medium-sized	CASRRTGNQETQYF
TRBV20-1	TRBJ2-1	medium-sized	CSARGPGGGVNEQFF
TRBV11-1	TRBJ2-3	-	CASSLGGGAVSDTQYF
TRBV27	TRBJ1-3	medium-sized	CASRRQGSSGNTIYF
TRBV30	TRBJ2-2	medium-sized	CAWETGQSVTGELFF
TRBV5-4	TRBJ2-3	medium-sized	CASSLVDRLTDTQYF
TRBV20-1	TRBJ2-5	medium-sized	CSGGMYQETQYF
TRBV12-3/TRBV12-4	TRBJ2-5	medium-sized	CASSLASIGGGETQYF
TRBV29-1	TRBJ2-3	-	CSVDGGFQDTQYF
TRBV6-1	TRBJ2-7	medium-sized	CASSEGPGSGYEQYF
TRBV5-8	TRBJ2-5	medium-sized	CASSLVRETQYF